The rows below give T cell receptor beta chains drawn from one sample of a study of radiotherapy plus CTLA-4 blockade in lung cancer. Measured with immunoSEQ multiplex PCR; TCRdb has only the in-frame clones, and not every one. Of 80,000 to 100,000 clones in the sample, about 86% were seen once. Sequencing used peripheral blood, obtained from a patient treated with radiotherapy plus ipilimumab. The receptors were gathered from a human donor with non-small cell lung cancer that progressed on radiotherapy plus ipilimumab. Both conserved end residues are part of each CDR3. A D gene is named only where the DNA matches it firmly. Clone size is given for some rows only: seen once, a few or many times, or a class if the clone is expanded.

>TRBJ2-1|TRBV5-1|.|once
CASSSRNNEQFF
TGCGCCAGCAGCTCAAGAAACAATGAGCAGTTCTTC
>TRBJ1-2|TRBV19|.|.
CASSMAPGSNYGYTF
TGTGCCAGTAGTATGGCCCCGGGCAGTAACTATGGCTACACCTTC
>TRBJ2-2|TRBV2|TRBD2|.
CASSQLAGGTGELFF
TGTGCCAGCAGTCAACTAGCGGGAGGGACCGGGGAGCTGTTTTTT
>TRBJ1-2|TRBV19|.|.
CASSTGRYGYTF
TGTGCCAGTAGTACGGGCCGCTATGGCTACACCTTC
>TRBJ2-1|TRBV18|TRBD2|.
CASSPPDGTSGRRSNEQFF
TGTGCCAGCTCACCACCCGACGGGACTAGCGGGAGGAGGTCCAATGAGCAGTTCTTC
>TRBJ2-1|TRBV6-6|TRBD1|.
CASSPKRQGANEQFF
TGTGCCAGCAGTCCGAAGAGACAGGGGGCTAATGAGCAGTTCTTC
>TRBJ2-3|TRBV4-1|.|.
CASSQADTQYF
TGCGCCAGCAGCCAAGCGGATACGCAGTATTTT
>TRBJ1-3|TRBV2|.|.
CASALADTIYF
TGTGCCAGCGCCTTGGCGGACACCATATATTTT
>TRBJ2-5|TRBV7-9|.|.
CASTPTFQETQYF
TGTGCCAGCACTCCGACCTTCCAAGAGACCCAGTACTTC
>TRBJ2-1|TRBV4-1|.|.
CASSQEIAGRYNEQFF
TGCGCCAGCAGCCAAGAAATCGCAGGACGATACAATGAGCAGTTCTTC
>TRBJ1-3|TRBV7-8|TRBD1|once
CASSPPGGVAGNTIYF
TGTGCCAGCAGCCCACCAGGGGGAGTAGCTGGAAACACCATATATTTT
>TRBJ1-4|TRBV21-1|.|.
CASSKRTGWNEKLFF
TGTGCCAGCAGCAAACGGACAGGGTGGAATGAAAAACTGTTTTTT
>TRBJ1-2|TRBV2|.|.
CASRPKQRDKSYGYTF
TGTGCCAGCAGACCGAAGCAACGGGACAAATCCTATGGCTACACCTTC
>TRBJ2-1|TRBV6-5|.|.
CASSSYIRDASEQFF
TGTGCCAGCAGTTCCTATATAAGAGATGCCAGTGAGCAGTTCTTC
>TRBJ2-4|TRBV5-1|.|.
CASSGQGFRDIQYF
TGCGCCAGCAGCGGTCAGGGGTTCAGGGACATTCAGTACTTC
>TRBJ1-4|TRBV18|.|.
CASSPRGTLGGEKLFF
TGTGCCAGCTCACCAAGAGGCACTCTCGGCGGGGAAAAACTGTTTTTT
>TRBJ2-1|TRBV15|TRBD2|.
CATSRPGGNEQFF
TGTGCCACCAGCAGACCGGGGGGGAATGAGCAGTTCTTC
>TRBJ2-7|TRBV11-2|.|.
CASSLHSQGLYEQYF
TGTGCCAGCAGCTTACATAGCCAGGGGTTGTACGAGCAGTACTTC
>TRBJ2-1|TRBV7-9|TRBD2|.
CASRSGLERGNEQFF
TGTGCCAGCAGATCGGGACTAGAGCGAGGCAATGAGCAGTTCTTC
>TRBJ1-2|TRBV7-9|TRBD1|few
CASSLGQGYGYTF
TGTGCCAGCAGCTTAGGACAGGGCTATGGCTACACCTTC
>TRBJ2-7|TRBV5-4|.|.
CASSSGFSEQYF
TGTGCCAGCAGCTCCGGGTTTTCCGAGCAGTACTTC
>TRBJ2-1|TRBV25-1|.|.
CASSAGQTLNEQFF
TGTGCCAGCAGCGCGGGACAGACTCTCAATGAGCAGTTCTTC
>TRBJ1-4|TRBV5-1|.|.
CASASGTPNEKLFF
TGCGCCAGCGCCTCAGGTACCCCTAATGAAAAACTGTTTTTT
>TRBJ2-3|TRBV6-6|.|.
CASSHPVGTDTQYF
TGTGCCAGCAGTCACCCGGTCGGCACAGATACGCAGTATTTT